Sequencing of this TCR beta chain was carried out in a study of cytomegalovirus exposure and HLA in healthy donors. Broader study findings: Later analysis reportedly placed an Asian-associated ancestry cluster below the roughly 670-donor mean in N-insertions. While the bulk of TCR sequences proved rare, some public TCRs turned up in many donors.

The PCR employed 60 Vbeta primers together with 13 Jbeta primers. The protocol was immunoSEQ multiplex PCR, while the TCRdb copy is restricted to in-frame clones and leaves out a portion. Of roughly 140,000 clones in the sample, roughly 78% were seen once. Comments on this clone: Its antigen remains unidentified.

This CDR3 has 13 amino acids. V shed 3 bases and J shed 5 bases, with 10 bases lying between them. The germline gives CDR1 LNHDA, CDR2 SQIVND (reference sequence). The rearrangement links TRBV19 to TRBJ1-2; D gene uncertain. This receptor was identified in a middle-aged man in good health and CMV-seropositive. The sample taken for sequencing was PBMCs. The CDR3 bases are TGTGCCAGTAGTATCGCCGGAGAGTATGGCTACACCTTC. This sequence encodes CASSIAGEYGYTF.